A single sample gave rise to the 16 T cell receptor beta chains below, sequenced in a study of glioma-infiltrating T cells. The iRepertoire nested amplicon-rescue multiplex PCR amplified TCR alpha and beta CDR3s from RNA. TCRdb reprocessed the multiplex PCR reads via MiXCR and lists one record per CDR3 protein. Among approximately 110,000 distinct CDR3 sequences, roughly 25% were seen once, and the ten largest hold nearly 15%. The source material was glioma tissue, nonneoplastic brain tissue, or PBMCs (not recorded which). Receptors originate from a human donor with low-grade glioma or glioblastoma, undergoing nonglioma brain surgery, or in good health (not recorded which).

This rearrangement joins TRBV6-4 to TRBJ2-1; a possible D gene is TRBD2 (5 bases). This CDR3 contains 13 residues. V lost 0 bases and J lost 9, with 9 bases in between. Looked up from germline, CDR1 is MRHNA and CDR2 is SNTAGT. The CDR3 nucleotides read TGTGCCAGCAGTGACTCGAGGGAGAGTGAGCAGTTCTTC. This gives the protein CASSDSRESEQFF.

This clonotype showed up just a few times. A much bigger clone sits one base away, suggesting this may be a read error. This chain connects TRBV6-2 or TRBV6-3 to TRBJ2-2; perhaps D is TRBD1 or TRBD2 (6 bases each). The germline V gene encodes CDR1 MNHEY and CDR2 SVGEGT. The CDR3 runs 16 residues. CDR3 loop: CAGRTMRDTNTGELFF. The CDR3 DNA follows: TGTGCCGGCAGGACGATGCGGGACACAAACACCGGGGAGCTGTTTTTT.

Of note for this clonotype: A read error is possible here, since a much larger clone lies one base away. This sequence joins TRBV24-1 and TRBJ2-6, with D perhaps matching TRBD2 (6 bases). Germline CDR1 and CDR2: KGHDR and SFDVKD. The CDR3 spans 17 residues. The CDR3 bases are TGTGCCGCCAGTGATCCGGGACTGAGCTCTGGGGCCAACGTCCTGACTTTC. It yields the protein CAASDPGLSSGANVLTF.

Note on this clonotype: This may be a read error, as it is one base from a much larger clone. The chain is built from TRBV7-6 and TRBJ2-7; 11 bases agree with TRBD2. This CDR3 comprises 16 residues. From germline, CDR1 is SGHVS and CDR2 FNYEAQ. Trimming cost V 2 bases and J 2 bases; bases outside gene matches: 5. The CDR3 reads CASSLTGLAGPYEQYF. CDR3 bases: TGTGCCAGCAGCTTAACCGGACTAGCGGGCCCCTACGAGCAGTACTTC. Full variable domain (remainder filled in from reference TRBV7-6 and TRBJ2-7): GAGVSQSPRYKVTKRGQDVALRCDPISGHVSLYWYRQALGQGPEFLTYFNYEAQQDKSGLPNDRFSAERPEGSISTLTIQRTEQRDSAMYRCASSLTGLAGPYEQYFGPGTRLTVT.

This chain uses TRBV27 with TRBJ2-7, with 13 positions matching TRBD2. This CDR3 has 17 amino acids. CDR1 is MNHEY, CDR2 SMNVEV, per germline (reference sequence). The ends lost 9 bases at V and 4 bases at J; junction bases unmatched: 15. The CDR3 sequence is CARTPLGGTSGIYEQYF. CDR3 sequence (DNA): TGTGCCAGAACCCCCCTAGGAGGGACTAGCGGGATATACGAGCAGTACTTC.

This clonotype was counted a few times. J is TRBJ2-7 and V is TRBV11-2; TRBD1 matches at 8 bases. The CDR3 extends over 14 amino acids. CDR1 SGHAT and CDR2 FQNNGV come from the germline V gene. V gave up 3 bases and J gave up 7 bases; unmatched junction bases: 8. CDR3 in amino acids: CASSFRQGAREQYF. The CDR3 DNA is TGTGCCAGCAGCTTTCGGCAGGGGGCTAGGGAGCAGTACTTC.

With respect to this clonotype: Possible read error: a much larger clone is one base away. Here the CDR3 reads CASGLLAGWGGNEQFF. The CDR3 DNA is TGTGCCAGCGGCCTCCTCGCGGGATGGGGGGGTAATGAGCAGTTCTTC. V gene TRBV7-2 combines with J gene TRBJ2-1; 7 positions agree with TRBD2. The CDR3 is 16 residues long. V shed 8 bases, J shed 7 bases, and the junction held 17 bases outside the gene matches. Looked up from germline, CDR1 is SGHTA and CDR2 is FQGNSA.

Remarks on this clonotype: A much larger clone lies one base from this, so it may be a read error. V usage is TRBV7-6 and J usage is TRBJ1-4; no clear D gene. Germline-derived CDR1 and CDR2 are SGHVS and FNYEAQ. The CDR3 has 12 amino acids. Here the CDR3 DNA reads TGTGTCAGCAGCCCCTTTAATGAAAAACTGTTTTTT. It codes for CVSSPFNEKLFF.

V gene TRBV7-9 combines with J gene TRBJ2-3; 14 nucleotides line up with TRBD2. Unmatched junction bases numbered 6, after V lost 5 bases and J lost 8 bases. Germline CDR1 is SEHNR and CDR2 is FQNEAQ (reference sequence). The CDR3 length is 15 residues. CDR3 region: CASSPGTSGSGTQYF. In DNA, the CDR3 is TGTGCCAGCAGCCCCGGGACTAGCGGGAGTGGTACGCAGTATTTT.

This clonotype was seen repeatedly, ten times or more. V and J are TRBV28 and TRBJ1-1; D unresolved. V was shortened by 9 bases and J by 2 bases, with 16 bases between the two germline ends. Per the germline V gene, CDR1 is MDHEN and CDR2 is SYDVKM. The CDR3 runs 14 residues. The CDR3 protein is CASPPNGVNTEAFF. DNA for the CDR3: TGTGCCAGTCCACCGAACGGGGTAAACACTGAAGCTTTCTTT.

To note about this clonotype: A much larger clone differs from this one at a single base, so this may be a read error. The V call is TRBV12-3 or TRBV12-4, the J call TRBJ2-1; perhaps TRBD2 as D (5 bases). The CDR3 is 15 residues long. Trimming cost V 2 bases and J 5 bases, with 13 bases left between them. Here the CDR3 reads CASSLIEGVDNEQFF. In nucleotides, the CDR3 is TGTGCCAGCAGTTTAATAGAGGGAGTGGACAATGAGCAGTTCTTC.

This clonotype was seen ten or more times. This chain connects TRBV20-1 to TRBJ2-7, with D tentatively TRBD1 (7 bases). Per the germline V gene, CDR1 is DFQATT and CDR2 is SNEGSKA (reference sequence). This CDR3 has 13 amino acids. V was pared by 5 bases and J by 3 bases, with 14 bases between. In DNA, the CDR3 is TGCAGTGCTGGAGGGACAGCGCTCTACGAGCAGTACTTC. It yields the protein CSAGGTALYEQYF.

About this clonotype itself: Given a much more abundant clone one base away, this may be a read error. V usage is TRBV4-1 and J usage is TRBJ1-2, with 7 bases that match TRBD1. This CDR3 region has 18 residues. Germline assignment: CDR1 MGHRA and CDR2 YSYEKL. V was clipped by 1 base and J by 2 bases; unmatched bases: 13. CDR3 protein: CASSQGRRKGGTNYGYTF. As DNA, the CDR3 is TGCGCCAGCAGCCAAGGGAGGCGTAAAGGGGGCACCAACTATGGCTACACCTTC.

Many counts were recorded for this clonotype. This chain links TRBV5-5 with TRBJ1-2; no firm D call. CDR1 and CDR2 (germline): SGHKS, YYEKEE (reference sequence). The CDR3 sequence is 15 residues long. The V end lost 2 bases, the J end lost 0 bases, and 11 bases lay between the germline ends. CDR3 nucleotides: TGTGCCAGCAGCTTCCATACCTCCGCTAACTATGGCTACACCTTC. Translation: CASSFHTSANYGYTF.

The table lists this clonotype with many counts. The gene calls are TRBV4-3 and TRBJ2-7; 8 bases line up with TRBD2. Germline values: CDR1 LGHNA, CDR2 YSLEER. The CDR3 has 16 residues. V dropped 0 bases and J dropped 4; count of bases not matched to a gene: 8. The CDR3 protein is CASSQERVAGSYEQYF. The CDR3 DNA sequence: TGCGCCAGCAGCCAAGAACGAGTAGCGGGGTCATACGAGCAGTACTTC.

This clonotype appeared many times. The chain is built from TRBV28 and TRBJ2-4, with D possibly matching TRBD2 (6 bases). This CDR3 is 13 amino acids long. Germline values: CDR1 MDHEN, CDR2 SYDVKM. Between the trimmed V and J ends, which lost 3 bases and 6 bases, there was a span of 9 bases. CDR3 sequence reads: CASSFGTLNIQYF. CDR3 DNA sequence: TGTGCCAGCAGTTTTGGGACTTTAAACATTCAGTACTTC.